The 29 T cell receptor beta chains below were found in one sample sequenced in a study of identical twins. MiXCR, applied by TCRdb to the 5' RACE reads, yields one record per CDR3 protein. This sample has about 240,000 distinct CDR3 sequences, with 10% to 15% found just once. These data are also associated with another study on yellow fever vaccine responses in identical twins.

The specimen sequenced was memory (CD45RO+) T cells sorted from blood. All receptors come from a woman aged 18-29 years in good health.

This clonotype appeared a few times. V gene TRBV28 combines with J gene TRBJ2-6; a weak D match, TRBD1 (6 bases). The germline gives CDR1 MDHEN, CDR2 SYDVKM. The V end lost 2 bases, the J end lost 8 bases, and 13 bases lay between the germline ends. This CDR3 spans 15 amino acids. The CDR3 sequence: CASSLTGYISNVLTF. CDR3 bases: TGTGCCAGCAGTTTAACAGGGTATATATCCAACGTCCTGACTTTC. Combining the CDR3 with reference TRBV28 and TRBJ2-6 gives the whole variable domain DVKVTQSSRYLVKRTGEKVFLECVQDMDHENMFWYRQDPGLGLRLIYFSYDVKMKEKGDIPEGYSVSREKKERFSLILESASTNQTSMYLCASSLTGYISNVLTFGAGSRLTVL.

This chain uses TRBV5-6 with TRBJ2-2, with 10 positions matching TRBD1. With V trimmed by 1 base and J by 4 bases, 7 bases remained unmatched. This CDR3 region has 17 residues. The germline V gene has CDR1 SGHDT and CDR2 YYEEEE. CDR3 sequence: CASSLRGTGVATGELFF. DNA of the CDR3: TGTGCCAGCAGCTTGAGGGGGACAGGGGTTGCCACCGGGGAGCTGTTTTTT.

J is TRBJ1-1 and V is TRBV7-9, with D perhaps matching TRBD1 (6 bases). Germline CDR1 is SEHNR and CDR2 is FQNEAQ (reference sequence). Trimming took off 2 bases at V and 11 bases at J, with 18 bases between the two ends. The CDR3 length is 14 residues. The CDR3 DNA follows: TGTGCCAGCAGCTTACGGGACACCGGGGGTCTGGCTTTCTTT. It is translated as CASSLRDTGGLAFF. The complete variable domain, with remaining parts taken from reference TRBV7-9 and TRBJ1-1, reads DTGVSQNPRHKITKRGQNVTFRCDPISEHNRLYWYRQTLGQGPEFLTYFQNEAQLEKSRLLSDRFSAERPKGSFSTLEIQRTEQGDSAMYLCASSLRDTGGLAFFGQGTRLTVV.

The sample holds many counts of this clonotype. The chain employs TRBV12-3 or TRBV12-4 and TRBJ2-1; TRBD2 matches 8 bases. V was clipped by 6 bases and J by 7 bases; unmatched bases: 11. CDR3 size: 15 residues. The CDR3 reads CASRRVAGLWNEQFF. The CDR3 DNA follows: TGTGCCAGCAGGAGAGTAGCGGGGTTGTGGAATGAGCAGTTCTTC.

This clonotype was seen a few times. The chain recombines TRBV7-2 with TRBJ2-1, with D hard to call. The ends were cut back, 2 bases at V and 0 bases at J, with 8 bases in the middle. Germline loops: CDR1 SGHTA, CDR2 FQGNSA. The CDR3 length is 15 residues. CDR3 protein: CASSLYTASYNEQFF. Written as DNA, the CDR3 is TGTGCCAGCAGCTTATATACGGCCTCCTACAATGAGCAGTTCTTC.

This clonotype occurred many times. J is TRBJ1-1 and V is TRBV7-6, with unresolved D. The germline V and J ends were trimmed by 5 bases and 5 bases, with 9 bases remaining between them. The CDR3 totals 12 residues. Germline-derived CDR1 and CDR2 are SGHVS and FNYEAQ. Written as DNA, the CDR3 is TGTGCCAGCAGCCCCCTAAAAACTGAAGCTTTCTTT. Residues: CASSPLKTEAFF.

In this sample, this clonotype turned up a few times. The chain joins TRBV9 to TRBJ2-1; 8 bases are shared with TRBD2. The length of the CDR3 is 16 residues. V dropped 2 bases and J dropped 0; count of bases not matched to a gene: 4. Per the germline V gene, CDR1 is SGDLS and CDR2 is YYNGEE. This CDR3 is CASSVVAGSSYNEQFF. Written as DNA, the CDR3 is TGTGCCAGCAGCGTCGTAGCGGGGAGCTCCTACAATGAGCAGTTCTTC.

The chain carries TRBV29-1 and TRBJ1-1; perhaps TRBD1 as D (6 bases). Germline V CDR1 and CDR2: SQVTM, ANQGSEA. This CDR3 is 14 amino acids long. V lost 5 bases to trimming and J lost 0 bases, with 13 bases between them. CDR3 coding DNA: TGCAGCGTTTCGGACAGTTCCATGAACACTGAAGCTTTCTTT. Translating it yields CSVSDSSMNTEAFF.

The chain is built from TRBV20-1 and TRBJ2-1, with 12 bases fitting TRBD2. This CDR3 is 21 amino acids long. The V gene end was trimmed by 0 bases and the J gene end by 0 bases; junction bases not matched to a gene: 15. Germline CDR1 is DFQATT and CDR2 is SNEGSKA (reference sequence). DNA for the CDR3: TGCAGTGCTAGAGAAAGGAAACTAGCGGGGGGCGTATTTCGCTCCTACAATGAGCAGTTCTTC. This sequence encodes CSARERKLAGGVFRSYNEQFF.

This rearrangement joins TRBV14 to TRBJ1-2, with D tentatively TRBD1 (5 bases). The CDR3 length is 13 residues. In germline, CDR1 is SGHDN, CDR2 FVKESK. Trimming cost V 1 base and J 8 bases, with 11 bases left between them. CDR3 in DNA: TGTGCCAGCAGCCAAGTGTCAGGGCTGGGCTACACCTTC. Its protein is CASSQVSGLGYTF.

This clonotype was observed at least ten times. The chain combines TRBV7-8 with TRBJ1-1, with a possible D match to TRBD1 (6 bases). Trimming shortened V by 3 bases and J by 0 bases, and 29 bases separated the two germline ends. There are 21 residues in the CDR3. CDR1 is SGHVS and CDR2 is FQNEAQ in the germline V gene. CDR3 DNA: TGTGCCAGCAGCTTCCTGGGGGAATCGACAGGTTTTTCTTTGGTGAACACTGAAGCTTTCTTT. This encodes CASSFLGESTGFSLVNTEAFF. Full variable domain (rest looked up from reference TRBV7-8 and TRBJ1-1): GAGVSQSPRYKVAKRGQDVALRCDPISGHVSLFWYQQALGQGPEFLTYFQNEAQLDKSGLPSDRFFAERPEGSVSTLKIQRTQQEDSAVYLCASSFLGESTGFSLVNTEAFFGQGTRLTVV.

The sample holds many counts of this clonotype. The chain links TRBV2 to TRBJ2-3; possible D gene TRBD1, 6 bases. CDR3 size: 15 residues. CDR1 is SNHLY and CDR2 is FYNNEI in the germline V gene. Trimming took 5 bases from V and 0 from J, leaving 12 bases between them. CDR3 loop: CASSRQALSTDTQYF. As DNA, the CDR3 is TGTGCCAGCAGTCGACAGGCCCTTAGCACAGATACGCAGTATTTT. The entire variable domain, with the rest obtained from reference TRBV2 and TRBJ2-3, is as follows: EPEVTQTPSHQVTQMGQEVILRCVPISNHLYFYWYRQILGQKVEFLVSFYNNEISEKSEIFDDQFSVERPDGSNFTLKIRSTKLEDSAMYFCASSRQALSTDTQYFGPGTRLTVL.

The chain joins TRBV7-9 to TRBJ2-7, with TRBD1 identical over 9 bases. This CDR3 contains 17 residues. The V gene's germline CDR1 is SEHNR and CDR2 FQNEAQ (reference sequence). Unmatched junction bases numbered 12, after V lost 1 base and J lost 5 bases. The CDR3 spells CASSLVRTGTGLHEQYF. The CDR3 nucleotides are TGTGCCAGCAGCTTAGTTAGGACCGGGACAGGGCTGCACGAGCAGTACTTC. Using reference TRBV7-9 and TRBJ2-7 for the parts outside the CDR3, the full variable domain is DTGVSQNPRHKITKRGQNVTFRCDPISEHNRLYWYRQTLGQGPEFLTYFQNEAQLEKSRLLSDRFSAERPKGSFSTLEIQRTEQGDSAMYLCASSLVRTGTGLHEQYFGPGTRLTVT.

This clonotype was observed many times. The chain has TRBV20-1 and TRBJ2-7, with 8 nucleotides matching TRBD2. V lost 7 bases to trimming and J lost 0 bases; unmatched junction nucleotides: 11. Germline V gene data show CDR1 as DFQATT and CDR2 as SNEGSKA (reference sequence). The CDR3 runs to 15 residues. Here the CDR3 DNA reads TGCAGTGTCCCCAAACCCGGGACTAGCTCCTACGAGCAGTACTTC. Translated, it gives CSVPKPGTSSYEQYF.

The chain combines TRBV2 with TRBJ2-5; 8 bases are shared with TRBD2. With V trimmed by 6 bases and J by 4 bases, 13 bases remained unmatched. The CDR3 consists of 16 residues. Germline CDR1 and CDR2: SNHLY and FYNNEI. CDR3 nucleotide sequence: TGTGCCAGCAGAGCGAAATTAGCGGGACTTATAGAGACCCAGTACTTC. Translating gives CASRAKLAGLIETQYF.

This clonotype was seen a handful of times. This chain uses TRBV6-6 with TRBJ2-1, with a tentative D call TRBD1 (5 bases). Germline V CDR1 and CDR2: MNHNY, SVGAGI (reference sequence). V gave up 9 bases and J gave up 7 bases, with 16 bases separating them. The CDR3 contains 13 residues. Written as DNA, the CDR3 is TGTGCCAGTGGATGGTCAGGGCCAAATGAGCAGTTCTTC. Protein sequence: CASGWSGPNEQFF.

There are a few counts of this clonotype. The V gene is TRBV20-1, the J gene TRBJ1-5; 7 bases match TRBD1. Germline V gene lookup returns CDR1 DFQATT and CDR2 SNEGSKA (reference sequence). The CDR3 is 15 amino acids. After removal of 0 bases from V and 4 bases from J, the junction contained 6 bases not matched to a gene. DNA of the CDR3: TGCAGTGCTAGAGACTCAGGGACAGAGAATCAGCCCCAGCATTTT. Its translation is CSARDSGTENQPQHF.

This clonotype turned up a few times. The CDR3 here is CSANGQVSYEQYF. The CDR3 DNA sequence: TGCAGTGCTAACGGGCAGGTCTCCTACGAGCAGTACTTC. The J gene is TRBJ2-7, the V gene TRBV20-1; D is unclear. Germline values: CDR1 DFQATT, CDR2 SNEGSKA (reference sequence). V lost 4 bases, J lost 0 bases, and 10 bases lay in between. The CDR3 has 13 amino acids.

This clonotype was counted ten times or more. This sequence joins TRBV12-3 or TRBV12-4 and TRBJ2-2; D is unresolved. V was shortened by 4 bases and J by 2 bases, with 5 bases between the two germline ends. This CDR3 contains 13 residues. The CDR3 region is CASSSQNTGELFF. The CDR3 bases are TGTGCCAGCAGTTCCCAAAACACCGGGGAGCTGTTTTTT.

J is TRBJ2-1 and V is TRBV6-2 or TRBV6-3; D not resolved. This CDR3 spans 11 amino acids. Germline CDR1 reads MNHEY; CDR2 reads SVGEGT. The V and J ends lost 7 bases and 10 bases respectively, with 11 bases between them. CDR3 DNA sequence: TGTGCCAGCACCAACGGAGCGGAGCAGTTCTTC. Protein sequence: CASTNGAEQFF.

Note on this clonotype: Compared with germline, one end of the junction differs, possibly owing to a read error. V is TRBV7-7 and J is TRBJ2-5; 7 nucleotides align to TRBD1. The CDR3 contains 13 residues. Germline V CDR1 and CDR2: SSHAT, FNYEAQ (reference sequence). The CDR3 loop reads CASSTGEQETQYF. As DNA, the CDR3 is TGTGCTAGCAGCACAGGGGAACAAGAGACCCAGTACTTC.

On this clonotype itself: One end of the junction is discordant with germline, which a read error may explain. V is TRBV7-7 and J is TRBJ2-5; a possible D gene is TRBD1 (5 bases). Germline loops: CDR1 SSHAT, CDR2 FNYEAQ (reference sequence). The CDR3 runs to 14 residues. CDR3 sequence reads: CASSSATVQETQYF. The DNA for the CDR3 is TGTGCTAGCAGCTCGGCGACAGTGCAAGAGACCCAGTACTTC.

This clonotype has only a few counts. The rearrangement links TRBV27 to TRBJ2-7, with 7 bases matching TRBD2. CDR1 and CDR2 from the germline V gene are MNHEY and SMNVEV (reference sequence). V dropped 5 bases and J dropped 1; count of bases not matched to a gene: 5. The CDR3 covers 14 residues. This CDR3 is CASSLLGGSYEQYF. The CDR3 DNA reads TGTGCCAGCAGTCTACTGGGAGGGTCCTACGAGCAGTACTTC.

This clonotype was detected only a few times. This chain links TRBV15 with TRBJ2-1; D not certain. The CDR3 spans 18 residues. Germline assignment: CDR1 LNHNV and CDR2 YYDKDF (reference sequence). The V and J ends lost 0 bases and 0 bases respectively, with 15 bases between them. The CDR3 sequence is CATSRDVGKFSSYNEQFF. The CDR3 bases are TGTGCCACCAGCAGAGATGTTGGGAAATTCAGCTCCTACAATGAGCAGTTCTTC.

V gene TRBV2 combines with J gene TRBJ2-3, with 14 bases identical to TRBD2. CDR1 is SNHLY and CDR2 is FYNNEI in the germline V gene. CDR3 length: 18 amino acids. V lost 7 bases, J lost 0 bases, and 9 bases stayed unmatched. The CDR3 reads CASIGLAGGGPSTDTQYF. CDR3 DNA sequence: TGTGCCAGCATCGGACTAGCGGGAGGAGGCCCGAGCACAGATACGCAGTATTTT.

This clonotype was observed many times. The chain combines TRBV2 with TRBJ2-1; 14 bases fit TRBD2. V dropped 5 bases and J dropped 10; count of bases not matched to a gene: 10. The CDR3 contains 16 residues. Germline CDR1 reads SNHLY; CDR2 reads FYNNEI. The CDR3 coding sequence is TGTGCCAGCAGTCACCTTGGGACTAGCGGGGGCATGGAGCAGTTCTTC. Protein: CASSHLGTSGGMEQFF.

This clonotype was counted a few times. The chain is built from TRBV12-3 or TRBV12-4 and TRBJ1-1; TRBD1 matches at 9 bases. J gave up 0 bases and V 5 bases, and 4 bases lay outside the gene matches. This CDR3 is 15 amino acids long. The CDR3 is CASSTGGALNTEAFF. CDR3 sequence (DNA): TGTGCCAGCAGTACAGGGGGCGCCCTGAACACTGAAGCTTTCTTT.

The sample holds a few counts of this clonotype. DNA for the CDR3: TGCGCCAGCAGTGAGCGCGAGACCCAGTACTTC. As protein: CASSERETQYF. V gene TRBV10-2 combines with J gene TRBJ2-5; D not certain. The V and J ends lost 2 bases and 5 bases respectively, with 3 bases between them. The length of the CDR3 is 11 residues. The germline V gene encodes CDR1 WSHSY and CDR2 SAAADI.

This chain uses TRBV2 with TRBJ1-2; maybe TRBD1 (5 bases). Deletions cut 5 bases from V and 2 bases from J, with 15 bases between. CDR3 size: 15 residues. Germline V gene sequence: CDR1 SNHLY, CDR2 FYNNEI. This CDR3 reads CASSREEGQNYGYTF. The CDR3 nucleotides are TGTGCCAGCAGTAGGGAGGAAGGACAAAACTATGGCTACACCTTC.